These T cell receptor beta chains were read from a single sample in a study of technical replicates of blood from a few donors. Assay used: immunoSEQ multiplex PCR; TCRdb lists only in-frame clones, some missing. The repertoire holds 60,000 to 70,000 clones, with 75% to 90% as singletons. The sample taken for sequencing was PBMCs. These receptors were taken from a human donor in good health. Some clones in this sample may be carry-over from other donors' samples. Both conserved end residues are part of each CDR3.

v_call cdr3_aa
TRBV5-1 CASSSAWRAQETQYF
TRBV27 CASSSLRGMGEKLFF
TRBV9 CASSDRQGSLPNEQFF
TRBV7-8 CASSPVTGGTNTGELFF
TRBV11-1 CASSAGWRDNEQFF
TRBV30 CAWSTGRGAFF
TRBV18 CASSPPGTGNHEQYF
TRBV5-1 CASSSLAGETYEQYF
TRBV5-5 CASSLEGKRSTEAFF
TRBV29-1 CSIYRGPAGGHTF
TRBV19 CASSIGPYEQYF
TRBV5-1 CASSPGWASRHSPLHF
TRBV2 CASRTERGGQTQYF
TRBV6-1 CASSEGQGANGYTF
TRBV7-8 CASSLDRAQPQHF
TRBV6-1 CASSRQGGSADTQYF
TRBV6-1 CASLVREGNEQFF
TRBV30 CAWDRASGANVLTF
TRBV4-1 CASSQATLQGSYNEQFF
TRBV7-6 CASFLEAAISETQYF
TRBV4-3 CASSQTGVSGNTIYF